This T cell receptor (beta chain) is drawn from a study of Graves' ophthalmopathy and Graves' hyperthyroidism. Germline V CDR1 and CDR2: MGHDK, SYGVNS. Trimming pared 3 bases from V and 8 bases from J, leaving 10 bases between. The CDR3 has 13 residues. Transcripts of RNA were the source for amplifying TCR beta CDR3 regions. First-round RT-PCR used HTBI primers; second-round multiplex PCR followed. TCRdb called the multiplex PCR reads again in MiXCR, with one record for every CDR3 protein. Counted here are hundreds of thousands of distinct CDR3 sequences, around 40% occurring once; the ten biggest clones make up roughly 46%. Excluded were patients with other autoimmune diseases, uncontrolled infections, pregnancy or lactation.

The TCR sequence derives from an adult man with Graves' ophthalmopathy. Sequencing was done on a sample of peripheral blood. The chain is built from TRBV25-1 and TRBJ2-2; D call uncertain. The CDR3 is CASSDSAGGELFF. CDR3 sequence (DNA): TGTGCCAGCAGTGATAGTGCTGGAGGGGAGCTGTTTTTT.